This TCR beta chain emerged from a study of blood T cells in healthy people across ages. Sample-barcoded 5' priming and a J-beta primer mix drove a second PCR of roughly 6 to 12 cycles. TCRdb fed the 5' RACE reads into MiXCR, producing one record per CDR3 protein. This sample yields about 810,000 distinct CDR3 sequences, of which 35% to 40% are seen a single time; 13% belongs to the top ten. This clonotype showed up just a few times. V lost 4 bases and J lost 6, with 11 bases in between. CDR3 length: 13 residues. CDR1 is LGHNT and CDR2 is FRNRAP in the germline V gene. The draw of peripheral blood yielded ten milliliters from each donor.

The TCR comes from a man between 18 and 29 years old in good health. This chain links TRBV12-5 with TRBJ2-3; the D is unclear. The material sequenced was blood. The CDR3 is CASGSSNFDTQYF. The CDR3 region has the DNA TGTGCTAGTGGTTCATCCAACTTTGATACGCAGTATTTT.